The TCR beta chain described here comes from a study of control samples from healthy donors and cancer patients. The protocol was immunoSEQ multiplex PCR, while the TCRdb copy is restricted to in-frame clones and leaves out a portion. This table holds more than 85,000 clones, 65% to 85% found once. Germline V lookup: CDR1 SEHNR, CDR2 FQNEAQ (reference sequence). The CDR3 is made up of 15 amino acids. Trimming removed 8 bases at V and 0 bases at J, with 13 bases between. This clonotype was obtained from a man between 65 and 85 years old with lung cancer. The rearrangement links TRBV7-9 to TRBJ1-4; D not certain. Sequencing used PBMCs. The CDR3 DNA sequence: TGTGCCAGCGCTATCGGACGGTCAACTAATGAAAAACTGTTTTTT. This translates into CASAIGRSTNEKLFF.